This TCR beta chain was recorded in a study of blood T cell repertoires in COVID-19. Study-level background: COVID-19 samples, acute and convalescent, were from the United States, Italy and Spain.

Profiled with immunoSEQ multiplex PCR; TCRdb holds only in-frame clones, not every one. This table holds more than 110,000 clones, approximately 79% found once. The CDR3 loop spans 13 amino acids. The V gene's germline CDR1 is SGHVS and CDR2 FQNEAQ. The V and J ends lost 6 bases and 4 bases, in that order; junction bases with no gene match: 3. Living in 24 US areas, the participants were between roughly 18 and 89 years of age. Symptom resolution, clearance, or two negative PCRs marked donors in Cohort 3 as recovered. The chain recombines TRBV7-8 with TRBJ2-5; the match to TRBD1 covers 9 bases. The sequenced material came from PBMCs or T cells enriched from blood (not recorded which). The sequence derives from a woman between 50 and 59 years old who had recovered from COVID-19. The CDR3, as DNA: TGTGCCAGCAGGGACAGGGGACGAGAGACCCAGTACTTC. This codes for CASRDRGRETQYF.